Many counts were recorded for the clone carrying this TCR beta chain. Its antigen remains unidentified. The record originates from a study of T cells in Graves' hyperthyroidism and ophthalmopathy. What was amplified from RNA transcripts were TCR beta CDR3 regions. HTBI primers were employed in a first-round RT-PCR of the TCR CDR3. One entry per CDR3 protein, called by TCRdb with MiXCR from the multiplex PCR reads. The sample consists of about 290,000 distinct CDR3 sequences, 13% of them appearing once. Germline CDR1 reads GTSNPN; CDR2 reads SVGIG (reference sequence). V lost 0 bases, J lost 4 bases, and 13 bases lay in between. The CDR3 runs to 14 residues. Recently diagnosed hyperthyroidism of less than 2 months' duration affected patients aged 18 to 65. Uncontrolled infection, other autoimmune disease, pregnancy and lactation each barred patients from inclusion. Study observations and caveats: Patients with ophthalmopathy were separated from those with stable hyperthyroidism by a 13 V-J model.

The sample consisted of blood. The source is a woman in her thirties with Graves' hyperthyroidism that later progressed to Graves' ophthalmopathy. The chain employs TRBV30 and TRBJ2-7; a weak D match, TRBD2 (6 bases). The CDR3, as DNA: TGTGCCTGGAGTGTAGGAGCGGGTAGATACGAGCAGTACTTC. Translation gives CAWSVGAGRYEQYF.